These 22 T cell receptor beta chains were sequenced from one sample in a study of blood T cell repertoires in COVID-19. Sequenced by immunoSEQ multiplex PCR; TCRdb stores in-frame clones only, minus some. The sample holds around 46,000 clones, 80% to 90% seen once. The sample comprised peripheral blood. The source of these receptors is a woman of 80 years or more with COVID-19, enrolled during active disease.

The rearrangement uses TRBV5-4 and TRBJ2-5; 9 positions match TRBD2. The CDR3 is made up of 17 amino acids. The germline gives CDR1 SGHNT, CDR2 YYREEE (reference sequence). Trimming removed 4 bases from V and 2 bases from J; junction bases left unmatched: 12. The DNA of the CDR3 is TGTGCCAGCAGCGGGGGCGCTAGCGGGACTTTTCAAGAGACCCAGTACTTC. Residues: CASSGGASGTFQETQYF.

CDR3 sequence: CASSESGRWRETQYF. As DNA, the CDR3 is TGTGCCAGCAGTGAGAGCGGGAGATGGCGAGAGACCCAGTACTTC. The gene calls are TRBV5-4 and TRBJ2-5; 8 nucleotides align to TRBD2. The trim removed 5 bases at V and 4 bases at J, leaving 10 bases unmatched. The V gene's germline CDR1 is SGHNT and CDR2 YYREEE (reference sequence). This CDR3 region has 15 residues.

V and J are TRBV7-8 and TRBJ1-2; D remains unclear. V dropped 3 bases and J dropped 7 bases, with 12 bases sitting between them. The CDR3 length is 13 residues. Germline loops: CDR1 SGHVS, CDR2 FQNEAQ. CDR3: CASSFSVGGGYTF. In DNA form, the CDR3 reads TGTGCCAGCAGCTTTTCGGTGGGAGGTGGCTACACCTTC.

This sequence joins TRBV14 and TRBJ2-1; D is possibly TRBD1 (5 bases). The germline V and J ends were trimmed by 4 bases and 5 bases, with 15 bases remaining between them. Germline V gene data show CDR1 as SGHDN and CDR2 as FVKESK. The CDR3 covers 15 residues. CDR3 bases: TGTGCCAGCAGCCCACAGCTTGGGGCCCACAATGAGCAGTTCTTC. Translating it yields CASSPQLGAHNEQFF.

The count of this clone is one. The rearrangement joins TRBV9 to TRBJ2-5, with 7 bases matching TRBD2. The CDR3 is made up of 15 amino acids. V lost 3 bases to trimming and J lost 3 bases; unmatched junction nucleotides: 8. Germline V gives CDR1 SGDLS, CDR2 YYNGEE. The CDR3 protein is CASSEVSGGKETQYF. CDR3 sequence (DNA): TGTGCCAGCAGCGAAGTATCGGGGGGTAAAGAGACCCAGTACTTC.

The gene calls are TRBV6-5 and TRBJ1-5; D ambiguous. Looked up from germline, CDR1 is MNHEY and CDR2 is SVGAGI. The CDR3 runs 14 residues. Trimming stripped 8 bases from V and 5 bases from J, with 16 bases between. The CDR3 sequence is CASSLRGYDQPQHF. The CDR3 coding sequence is TGTGCCAGCTCCCTAAGAGGCTACGATCAGCCCCAGCATTTT.

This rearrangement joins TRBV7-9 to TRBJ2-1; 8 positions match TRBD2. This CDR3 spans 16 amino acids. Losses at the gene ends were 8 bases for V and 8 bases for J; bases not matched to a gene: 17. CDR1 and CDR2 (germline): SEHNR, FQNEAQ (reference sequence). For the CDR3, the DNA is TGTGCCAGCCTTGGTTTTAGCGGGATTCTCGGCCATGAGCAGTTCTTC. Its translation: CASLGFSGILGHEQFF.

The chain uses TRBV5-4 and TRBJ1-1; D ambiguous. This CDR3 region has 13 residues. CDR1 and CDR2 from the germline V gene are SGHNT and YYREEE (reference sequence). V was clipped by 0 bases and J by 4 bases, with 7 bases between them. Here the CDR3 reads CASSLGAGTEAFF. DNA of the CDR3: TGTGCCAGCAGCTTGGGGGCGGGCACTGAAGCTTTCTTT. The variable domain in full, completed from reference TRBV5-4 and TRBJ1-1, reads ETGVTQSPTHLIKTRGQQVTLRCSSQSGHNTVSWYQQALGQGPQFIFQYYREEENGRGNFPPRFSGLQFPNYSSELNVNALELDDSALYLCASSLGAGTEAFFGQGTRLTVV.

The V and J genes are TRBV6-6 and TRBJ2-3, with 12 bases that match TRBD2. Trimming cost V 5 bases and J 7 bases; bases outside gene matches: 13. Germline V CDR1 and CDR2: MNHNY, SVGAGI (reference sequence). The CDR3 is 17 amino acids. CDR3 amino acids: CASSPGRTSGIWNTQYF. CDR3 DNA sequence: TGTGCCAGCAGTCCAGGGAGGACTAGCGGGATATGGAATACGCAGTATTTT.

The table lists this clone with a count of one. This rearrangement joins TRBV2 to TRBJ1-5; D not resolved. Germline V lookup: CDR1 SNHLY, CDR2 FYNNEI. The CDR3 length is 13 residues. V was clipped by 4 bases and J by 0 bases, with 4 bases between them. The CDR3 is CASSGYSNQPQHF. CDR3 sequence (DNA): TGTGCCAGCAGTGGTTATAGCAATCAGCCCCAGCATTTT.

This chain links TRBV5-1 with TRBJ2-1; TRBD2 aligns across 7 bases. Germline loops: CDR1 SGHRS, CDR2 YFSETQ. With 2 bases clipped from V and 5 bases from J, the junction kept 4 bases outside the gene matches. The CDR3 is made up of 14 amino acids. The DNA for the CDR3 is TGCGCCAGCAGCTTCGCGGGAGTAAACAATGAGCAGTTCTTC. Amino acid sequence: CASSFAGVNNEQFF.

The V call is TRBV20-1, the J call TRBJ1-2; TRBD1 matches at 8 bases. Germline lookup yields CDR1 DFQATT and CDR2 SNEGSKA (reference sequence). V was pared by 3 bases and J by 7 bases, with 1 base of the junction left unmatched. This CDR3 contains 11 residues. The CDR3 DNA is TGCAGTGCTAGGGACAGGGTTGGCTACACCTTC. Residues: CSARDRVGYTF.

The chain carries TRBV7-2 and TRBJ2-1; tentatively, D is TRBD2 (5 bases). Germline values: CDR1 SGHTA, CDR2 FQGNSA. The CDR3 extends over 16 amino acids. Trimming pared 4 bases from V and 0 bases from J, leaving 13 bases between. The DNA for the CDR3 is TGTGCCAGCAGCTACTGGACTGTTAGCTCCTACAATGAGCAGTTCTTC. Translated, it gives CASSYWTVSSYNEQFF.

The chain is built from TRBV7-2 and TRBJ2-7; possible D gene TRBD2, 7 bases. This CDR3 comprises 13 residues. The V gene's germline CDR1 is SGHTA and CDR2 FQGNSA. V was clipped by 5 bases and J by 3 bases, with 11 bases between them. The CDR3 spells CASSEGGGYEQYF. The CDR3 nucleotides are TGTGCCAGCAGCGAGGGGGGGGGCTACGAGCAGTACTTC.

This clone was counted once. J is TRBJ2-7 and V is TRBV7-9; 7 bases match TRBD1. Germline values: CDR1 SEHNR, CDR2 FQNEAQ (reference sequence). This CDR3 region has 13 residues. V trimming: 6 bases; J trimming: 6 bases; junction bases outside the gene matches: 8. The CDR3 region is CASRELTGAEQYF. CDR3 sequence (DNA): TGTGCCAGCAGAGAACTAACAGGGGCCGAGCAGTACTTC.

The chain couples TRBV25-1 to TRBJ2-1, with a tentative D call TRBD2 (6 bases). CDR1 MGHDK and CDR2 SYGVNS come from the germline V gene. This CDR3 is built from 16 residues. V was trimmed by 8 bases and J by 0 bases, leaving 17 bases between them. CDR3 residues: CASLAEGAVSYNEQFF. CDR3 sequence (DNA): TGTGCCAGCCTCGCGGAGGGAGCGGTCTCCTACAATGAGCAGTTCTTC.

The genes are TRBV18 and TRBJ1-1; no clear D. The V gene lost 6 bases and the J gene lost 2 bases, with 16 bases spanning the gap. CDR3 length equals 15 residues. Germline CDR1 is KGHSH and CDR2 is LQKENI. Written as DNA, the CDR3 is TGTGCCAGCTCTCCTCCGTGGAGCTCCAACACTGAAGCTTTCTTT. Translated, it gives CASSPPWSSNTEAFF.

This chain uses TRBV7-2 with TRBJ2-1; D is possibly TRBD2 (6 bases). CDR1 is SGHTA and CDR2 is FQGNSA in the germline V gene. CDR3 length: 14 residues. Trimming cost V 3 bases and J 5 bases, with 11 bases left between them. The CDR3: CASSFASVDNEQFF. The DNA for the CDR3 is TGTGCCAGCAGCTTTGCTAGCGTAGACAATGAGCAGTTCTTC. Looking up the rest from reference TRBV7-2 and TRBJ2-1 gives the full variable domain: GAGVSQSPSNKVTEKGKDVELRCDPISGHTALYWYRQSLGQGLEFLIYFQGNSAPDKSGLPSDRFSAERTGGSVSTLTIQRTQQEDSAVYLCASSFASVDNEQFFGPGTRLTVL.

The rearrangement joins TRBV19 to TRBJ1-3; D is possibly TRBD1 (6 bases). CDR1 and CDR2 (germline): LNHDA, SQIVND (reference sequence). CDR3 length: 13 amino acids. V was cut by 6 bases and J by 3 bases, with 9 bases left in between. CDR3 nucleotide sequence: TGTGCCAGTAGCAACAGGGTTGGAAACACCATATATTTT. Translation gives CASSNRVGNTIYF.

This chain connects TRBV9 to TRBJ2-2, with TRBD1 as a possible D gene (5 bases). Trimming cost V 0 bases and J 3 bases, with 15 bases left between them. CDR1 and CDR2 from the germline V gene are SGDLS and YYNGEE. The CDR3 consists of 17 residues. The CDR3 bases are TGTGCCAGCAGCGTAGACAGGTTCAGAGGCGACACCGGGGAGCTGTTTTTT. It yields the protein CASSVDRFRGDTGELFF.

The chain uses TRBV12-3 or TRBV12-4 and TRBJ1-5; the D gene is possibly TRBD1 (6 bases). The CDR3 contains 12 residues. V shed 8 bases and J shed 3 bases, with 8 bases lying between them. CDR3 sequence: CASGQINQPQHF. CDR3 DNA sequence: TGTGCCAGCGGACAGATCAATCAGCCCCAGCATTTT.

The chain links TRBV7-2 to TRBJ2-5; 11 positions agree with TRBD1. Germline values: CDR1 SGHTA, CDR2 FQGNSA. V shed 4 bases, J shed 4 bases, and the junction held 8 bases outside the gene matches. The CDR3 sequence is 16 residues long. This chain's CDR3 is CASSSKTGTGGETQYF. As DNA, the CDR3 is TGTGCCAGCAGCTCGAAAACCGGGACAGGGGGAGAGACCCAGTACTTC.